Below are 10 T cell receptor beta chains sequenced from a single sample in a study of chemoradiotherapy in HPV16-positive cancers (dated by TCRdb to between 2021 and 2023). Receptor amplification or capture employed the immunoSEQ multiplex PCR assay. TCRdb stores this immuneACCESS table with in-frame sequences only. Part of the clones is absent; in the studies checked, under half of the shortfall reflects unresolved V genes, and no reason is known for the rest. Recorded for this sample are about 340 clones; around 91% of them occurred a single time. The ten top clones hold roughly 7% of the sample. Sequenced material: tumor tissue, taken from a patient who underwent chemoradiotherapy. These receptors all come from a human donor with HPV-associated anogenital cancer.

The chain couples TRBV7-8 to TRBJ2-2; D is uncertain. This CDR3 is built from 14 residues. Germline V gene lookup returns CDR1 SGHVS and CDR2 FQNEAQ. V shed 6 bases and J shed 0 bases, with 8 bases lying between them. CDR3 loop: CASRLRSNTGELFF. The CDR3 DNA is TGTGCCAGCAGGTTGCGATCGAACACCGGGGAGCTGTTTTTT.

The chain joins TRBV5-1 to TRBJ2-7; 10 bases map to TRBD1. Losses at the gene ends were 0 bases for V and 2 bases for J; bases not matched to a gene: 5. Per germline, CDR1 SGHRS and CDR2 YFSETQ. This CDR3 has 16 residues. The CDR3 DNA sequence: TGCGCCAGCAGCTTGGGACAGGGGGCTCCCCCCTACGAGCAGTACTTC. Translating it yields CASSLGQGAPPYEQYF.

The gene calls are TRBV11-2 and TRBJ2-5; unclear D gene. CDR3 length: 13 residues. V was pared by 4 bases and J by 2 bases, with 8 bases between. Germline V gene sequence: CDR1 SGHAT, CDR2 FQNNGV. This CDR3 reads CASSSGLQETQYF. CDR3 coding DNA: TGTGCCAGCAGCTCTGGCCTACAAGAGACCCAGTACTTC.

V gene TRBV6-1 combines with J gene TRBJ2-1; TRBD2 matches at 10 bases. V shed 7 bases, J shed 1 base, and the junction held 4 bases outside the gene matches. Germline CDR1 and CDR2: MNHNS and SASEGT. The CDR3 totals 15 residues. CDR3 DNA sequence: TGTGCCAGCACCAATAGCGGGGGGTCCTACAATGAGCAGTTCTTC. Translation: CASTNSGGSYNEQFF.

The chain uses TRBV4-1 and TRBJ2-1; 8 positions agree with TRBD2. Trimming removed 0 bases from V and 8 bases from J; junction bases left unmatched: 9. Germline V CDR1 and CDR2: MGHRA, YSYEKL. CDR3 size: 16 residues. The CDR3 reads CASSQDARGAVDEQFF. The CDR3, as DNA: TGCGCCAGCAGCCAAGATGCGCGGGGGGCCGTGGATGAGCAGTTCTTC.

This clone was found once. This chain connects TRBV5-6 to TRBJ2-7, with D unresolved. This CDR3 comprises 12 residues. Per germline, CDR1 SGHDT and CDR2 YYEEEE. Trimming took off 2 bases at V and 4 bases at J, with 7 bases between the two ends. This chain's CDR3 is CASSFFSYEQYF. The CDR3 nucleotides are TGTGCCAGCAGCTTCTTCTCTTACGAGCAGTACTTC.

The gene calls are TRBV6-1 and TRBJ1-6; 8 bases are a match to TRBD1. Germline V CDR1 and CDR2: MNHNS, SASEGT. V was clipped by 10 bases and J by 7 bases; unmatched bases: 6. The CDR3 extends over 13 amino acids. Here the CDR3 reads CANRRDRNSPLHF. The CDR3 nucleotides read TGTGCCAACCGCCGGGACAGGAATTCACCCCTCCACTTT.

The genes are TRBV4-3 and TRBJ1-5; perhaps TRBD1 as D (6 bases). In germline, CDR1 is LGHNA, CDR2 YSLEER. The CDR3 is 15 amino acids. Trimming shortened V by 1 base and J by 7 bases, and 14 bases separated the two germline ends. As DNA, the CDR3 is TGCGCCAGCAGCCAAGCGCAGGGGTTGAACCAGCCCCAGCATTTT. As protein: CASSQAQGLNQPQHF.

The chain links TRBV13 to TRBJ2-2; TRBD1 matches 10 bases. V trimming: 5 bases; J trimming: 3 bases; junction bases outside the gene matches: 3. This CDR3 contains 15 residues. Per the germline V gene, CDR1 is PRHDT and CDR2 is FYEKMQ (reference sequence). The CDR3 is CASSPGTGDTGELFF. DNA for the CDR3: TGTGCCAGCAGCCCGGGGACAGGGGACACCGGGGAGCTGTTTTTT.

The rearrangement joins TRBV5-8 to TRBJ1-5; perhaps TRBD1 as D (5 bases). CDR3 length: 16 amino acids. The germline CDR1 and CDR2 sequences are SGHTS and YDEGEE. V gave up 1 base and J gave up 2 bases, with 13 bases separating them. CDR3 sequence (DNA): TGTGCCAGCAGCTTGACTCTGGGGGTAGGCAATCAGCCCCAGCATTTT. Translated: CASSLTLGVGNQPQHF.